What follows is one TCR beta chain and its context. This clonotype showed up just a few times. What antigen it recognizes has not been identified. Base-call qualities are not available, and no considerably larger clone is one nucleotide away. This sample is part of a study of response to subunit inactivated influenza vaccine (dated by TCRdb to 2017 to 2018). For the study in its entirety: Deep quantitative profiling of the T cell receptor repertoire was used in the study to follow responses to a trivalent subunit inactivated influenza vaccine.

The paper's findings and limits, for the study overall: The authors suggested that each seasonal influenza vaccination may recruit only a limited number of new T cells.

Library preparation was by RT-PCR. The sequencing machine was an Illumina HiSeq 2500. TCRdb's own reprocessing of the public reads used fastp at Q25 and MiXCR and kept productive beta chains. Entries that share a CDR3 protein sequence are merged under the most common genes and DNA. The table for this sample lists about 500,000 distinct CDR3 sequences; 16% of them were counted only once. The leading ten clones occupy approximately 3% of the sample. V is reduced by 0 bases and J by 4 bases, leaving a spacing of 12 bases between them. CDR1 LGHNA and CDR2 YNFKEQ are derived from the germline V gene. From the cysteine through the phenylalanine, the CDR3 covers 15 amino acids. Kept here is only the CDR3 DNA, which spans 45 bases and is read in frame from base 1.

Sequenced material: CD4+ T cells sorted from PBMCs, taken approximately 25 months after vaccination. The source is a man between 50 and 69 years old who received an inactivated influenza vaccine. Donor details come from another sample of the same person, matched by shared clones. The V and J segments used are TRBV4-2 and TRBJ1-2, with the D gene too uncertain to name. Here is the DNA: TGTGCCAGCAGCCAAGATTTGAAGGGCGGCTATGGCTACACCTTC. This sequence encodes CASSQDLKGGYGYTF.